This T cell receptor beta chain was found in a study of a mutant IDH1 vaccine in newly diagnosed glioma. The CDR3 runs 15 residues. CDR1 MNHNS and CDR2 SASEGT come from the germline V gene. This table comes from immunoSEQ multiplex PCR, and its TCRdb copy is limited to in-frame clones, with some not included. The top ten clones hold just under 5% of a sample with about 50,000 clones, more than 75% of them seen once. Time point here: week 47, end of study. Doses of 300 ug of mutant IDH1 20-mer peptide were given with topical imiquimod. About this clone itself: Its target is unknown.

This material consisted of PBMCs, taken from a glioma patient whose treatment included an IDH1 peptide vaccine. The sequence was obtained from a woman between 40 and 50 years old with glioma. Some clones in this sample may be carry-over from other donors' samples. The chain couples TRBV6-1 to TRBJ2-5, with D perhaps matching TRBD2 (7 bases). Gene TRBJ2-7 matches the end of the DNA better, so the J call may be wrong. Here the CDR3 DNA reads TGTGCCAGCAGTGAAGAGGTAGGGGGGGTCTACGAGCAGTACTTC. Its protein is CASSEEVGGVYEQYF.